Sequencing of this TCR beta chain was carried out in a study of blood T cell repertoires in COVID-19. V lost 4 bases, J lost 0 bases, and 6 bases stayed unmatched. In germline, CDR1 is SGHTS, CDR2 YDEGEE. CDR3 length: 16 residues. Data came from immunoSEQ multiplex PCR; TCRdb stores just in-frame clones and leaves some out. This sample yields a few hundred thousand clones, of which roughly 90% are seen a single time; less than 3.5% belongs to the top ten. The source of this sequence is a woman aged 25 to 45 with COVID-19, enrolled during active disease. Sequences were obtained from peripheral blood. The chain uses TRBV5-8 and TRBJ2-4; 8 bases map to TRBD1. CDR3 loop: CASSPRQGLAKNIQYF. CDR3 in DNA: TGTGCCAGCAGCCCCAGACAGGGGCTAGCCAAAAACATTCAGTACTTC.